This T cell receptor (beta chain) comes out of a study of blood T cell repertoires in COVID-19. Study as a whole: From the United States, Italy and Spain came samples of acute and convalescent COVID-19.

Original methodology: Amplification of reference gene primers provided the estimated nucleated cell counts. Data came from immunoSEQ multiplex PCR; TCRdb stores just in-frame clones and leaves some out. Clone size and V and J calls were adopted from that table, with D and trimming inferred from the DNA. The table records over 95,000 clones, roughly 80% of them present only once. This clonotype was sampled from a human donor in a cohort sampled during active COVID-19. The sample was peripheral blood.

The CDR3: CASSSGQGHTEAFF. Written as DNA, the CDR3 is TGTGCCAGCAGCTCAGGACAGGGGCACACTGAAGCTTTCTTT. The rearrangement uses TRBV7-8 and TRBJ1-1; the match to TRBD1 covers 9 bases. The germline CDR1 and CDR2 sequences are SGHVS and FQNEAQ. The CDR3 contains 14 residues. V gave up 4 bases and J gave up 3 bases; unmatched junction bases: 3.